The 16 T cell receptor beta chains below all came from one sample that was sequenced in a study of blood T cell repertoires in COVID-19 (dated by TCRdb to 2018 to 2021). The method was the immunoSEQ multiplex PCR assay. TCRdb provides this immuneACCESS table in a form limited to in-frame rearrangements. Some clones are lacking; in checked studies, under half of them reflect an unresolved V gene, and why the rest are absent is not known. For this sample there are 200,000 to 250,000 clones; about 88% appear just once. The top ten clones comprise about 7.1% of the sample. Sequencing was carried out using peripheral blood. Every receptor here comes from a woman aged 70 to 79 with active or convalescent COVID-19.

The chain links TRBV3-1 (or the pseudogene TRBV3-2) to TRBJ2-1, with 11 bases lining up with TRBD2. The CDR3 loop spans 14 amino acids. Germline trimming cut 1 base from V and 10 bases from J; bases unmatched to any gene: 3. Germline loops: CDR1 LGHDT, CDR2 YNNKEL (reference sequence). CDR3 DNA: TGTGCCAGCAGCCAAGGGGGACTAGCGGAGGAGCAGTTCTTC. This translates into CASSQGGLAEEQFF.

V and J are TRBV5-8 and TRBJ2-7; tentatively, D is TRBD1 (6 bases). The V end was cut by 4 bases, the J end by 6 bases, with 23 bases between. The CDR3 contains 16 residues. The germline V gene has CDR1 SGHTS and CDR2 YDEGEE. The CDR3 protein is CASSRLGQTLFGEQYF. The CDR3, as DNA: TGTGCCAGCAGCCGTCTTGGACAGACCCTTTTTGGCGAGCAGTACTTC.

V is TRBV6-5 and J is TRBJ2-7; no definite D call. V was trimmed by 4 bases and J by 7 bases, leaving 17 bases between them. CDR1 is MNHEY, CDR2 SVGAGI, per germline. The CDR3 has 14 amino acids. In DNA form, the CDR3 reads TGTGCCAGCAGTTCCACTACCTTAGGCAGTGAGCAGTACTTC. This translates into CASSSTTLGSEQYF.

In its sample, this clone was seen once. The rearrangement joins TRBV6-6 to TRBJ1-5; no clear D gene. The V and J ends lost 7 bases and 3 bases respectively, with 10 bases between them. Germline V CDR1 and CDR2: MNHNY, SVGAGI (reference sequence). The CDR3 is 13 residues long. CDR3 coding DNA: TGTGCCAGCACTGCGGGCACCAATCAGCCCCAGCATTTT. Amino acids: CASTAGTNQPQHF.

The chain couples TRBV5-5 to TRBJ2-5, with D unclear. The CDR3 has 11 amino acids. Germline V gives CDR1 SGHKS, CDR2 YYEKEE (reference sequence). The germline V and J ends were trimmed by 4 bases and 3 bases, with 4 bases remaining between them. CDR3 loop: CASSPKETQYF. The CDR3 DNA reads as TGTGCCAGCAGCCCCAAAGAGACCCAGTACTTC.

The chain employs TRBV3-1 (or the pseudogene TRBV3-2) and TRBJ2-1; D possibly corresponds to TRBD2 (6 bases). Germline V gene data show CDR1 as LGHDT and CDR2 as YNNKEL (reference sequence). The CDR3 runs to 15 residues. The V end lost 0 bases, the J end lost 5 bases, and 11 bases lay between the germline ends. The CDR3 region has the DNA TGTGCCAGCAGCCAAGAAGGCGGGGCTAACAATGAGCAGTTCTTC. Protein sequence: CASSQEGGANNEQFF.

This clone has just one count. V gene TRBV19 combines with J gene TRBJ2-6; maybe TRBD1 (5 bases). CDR1 and CDR2 (germline): LNHDA, SQIVND (reference sequence). Trimming stripped 4 bases from V and 4 bases from J, with 11 bases between. CDR3 size: 15 residues. The CDR3 reads CASSKSGYGANVLTF. The CDR3 DNA sequence: TGTGCCAGTAGTAAATCAGGGTACGGGGCCAACGTCCTGACTTTC.

The CDR3 DNA sequence: TGTGCCAGCAGTGACAGGGGCTACGAGCAGTACTTC. It translates to CASSDRGYEQYF. The rearrangement uses TRBV27 and TRBJ2-7, with 8 bases aligning to TRBD1. The length of the CDR3 is 12 residues. Germline CDR1 reads MNHEY; CDR2 reads SMNVEV (reference sequence). Trimming removed 5 bases from V and 3 bases from J; junction bases left unmatched: 0.

The chain is built from TRBV7-2 and TRBJ2-7; no definite D call. In germline, CDR1 is SGHTA, CDR2 FQGNSA. The CDR3 covers 13 residues. Between the trimmed V and J ends, which lost 6 bases and 3 bases, there was a span of 12 bases. CDR3 DNA: TGTGCCAGCAGTCTTCCTTCGGGCTACGAGCAGTACTTC. Translating gives CASSLPSGYEQYF. The entire variable domain, with the rest obtained from reference TRBV7-2 and TRBJ2-7, is as follows: GAGVSQSPSNKVTEKGKDVELRCDPISGHTALYWYRQSLGQGLEFLIYFQGNSAPDKSGLPSDRFSAERTGGSVSTLTIQRTQQEDSAVYLCASSLPSGYEQYFGPGTRLTVT.

The chain couples TRBV29-1 to TRBJ2-1; 7 bases fit TRBD1. The J segment lost 7 bases and the V segment lost 4 bases, leaving 10 bases of the junction unmatched. The CDR3 consists of 14 residues. Germline V gives CDR1 SQVTM, CDR2 ANQGSEA. CDR3 nucleotide sequence: TGCAGCGTTGGGACAGGCAATGGGGGAAATGAGCAGTTCTTC. It codes for CSVGTGNGGNEQFF.

The gene calls are TRBV10-2 and TRBJ2-3; no clear D gene. CDR3 length equals 12 residues. V was clipped by 5 bases and J by 4 bases, with 7 bases between them. Per germline, CDR1 WSHSY and CDR2 SAAADI. For the CDR3, the DNA is TGCGCCAGCAGTTCCAATTCAGATACGCAGTATTTT. As protein: CASSSNSDTQYF.

The genes are TRBV27 and TRBJ1-6, with 10 nucleotides matching TRBD1. Losses at the gene ends were 6 bases for V and 6 bases for J; bases not matched to a gene: 5. The CDR3 is 15 amino acids. The germline V gene has CDR1 MNHEY and CDR2 SMNVEV (reference sequence). CDR3 bases: TGTGCCAGCAGCTTCCGGGACAGGGGTAATTCACCCCTCCACTTT. Amino acid sequence: CASSFRDRGNSPLHF.

V is TRBV27 and J is TRBJ2-2; 8 bases match TRBD1. The CDR3 runs to 14 residues. Looked up from germline, CDR1 is MNHEY and CDR2 is SMNVEV (reference sequence). After removal of 5 bases from V and 4 bases from J, the junction contained 3 bases not matched to a gene. The CDR3 spells CASSQDRATGELFF. The CDR3 DNA is TGTGCCAGCAGTCAGGACAGGGCCACCGGGGAGCTGTTTTTT.

In the case of this clone: Within the sample, other DNA sequences also encode this same CDR3. The genes are TRBV5-1 and TRBJ1-2; 7 nucleotides align to TRBD1. Germline lookup yields CDR1 SGHRS and CDR2 YFSETQ. Trimming took 5 bases from V and 2 from J; bases not matched to a gene: 0. This CDR3 has 12 residues. The CDR3 DNA reads TGCGCCAGCAGGGGACAGAACTATGGCTACACCTTC. Translated: CASRGQNYGYTF.

V is TRBV4-1 and J is TRBJ2-2, with D possibly matching TRBD2 (5 bases). The V end lost 5 bases, the J end lost 1 base, and 8 bases lay between the germline ends. In germline, CDR1 is MGHRA, CDR2 YSYEKL. The length of the CDR3 is 14 residues. CDR3 nucleotides: TGCGCCAGCAGCTGGACTGTGAACACCGGGGAGCTGTTTTTT. It is translated as CASSWTVNTGELFF.

This clone was detected a few times. The rearrangement joins TRBV5-5 to TRBJ1-3; 7 nucleotides match TRBD1. V lost 1 base, J lost 2 bases, and 0 bases stayed unmatched. The length of the CDR3 is 14 residues. Looked up from germline, CDR1 is SGHKS and CDR2 is YYEKEE (reference sequence). The CDR3 sequence: CASSLTGAGNTIYF. CDR3 in DNA: TGTGCCAGCAGCTTGACAGGGGCTGGAAACACCATATATTTT.